The 14 T cell receptor beta chains presented below share a single source sample, sequenced in a study of shared clonotypes between healthy human individuals. Method: immunoSEQ multiplex PCR; TCRdb's copy keeps in-frame clones and lacks some. The sample holds about 980,000 clones, 60% to 85% seen once. The sequenced sample consisted of memory CD4+ T cells sorted from blood. Indicated subset: CD45RA-negative fraction. The receptor source for this set is a man between 18 and 29 years old in good health.

The V call is TRBV5-6, the J call TRBJ1-6, with D maybe TRBD1 (5 bases). Trimming took 2 bases from V and 9 from J, leaving 12 bases between them. CDR3 length: 14 amino acids. Germline assignment: CDR1 SGHDT and CDR2 YYEEEE. Here the CDR3 reads CASSFLGTASPLHF. The CDR3 DNA is TGTGCCAGCAGCTTTCTCGGGACCGCTTCACCCCTCCACTTT. Based on the CDR3 plus reference TRBV5-6 and TRBJ1-6, the full variable domain is DAGVTQSPTHLIKTRGQQVTLRCSPKSGHDTVSWYQQALGQGPQFIFQYYEEEERQRGNFPDRFSGHQFPNYSSELNVNALLLGDSALYLCASSFLGTASPLHFGNGTRLTVT.

This clone was seen only once. This chain links TRBV27 with TRBJ2-5; unclear D gene. The better agreement between TRBJ2-7 and the DNA end casts doubt on the J call. The CDR3 sequence is 12 residues long. CDR1 MNHEY and CDR2 SMNVEV come from the germline V gene (reference sequence). The DNA of the CDR3 is TGTGCCAGCAGTTTAAAGGGCAACGAGCAGTACTTC. Its protein product is CASSLKGNEQYF.

This chain links TRBV2 with TRBJ1-6; TRBD1 agrees at 7 bases. This CDR3 comprises 19 residues. After removal of 6 bases from V and 0 bases from J, the junction contained 14 bases not matched to a gene. Per the germline V gene, CDR1 is SNHLY and CDR2 is FYNNEI. The CDR3 region has the DNA TGTGCCAGCAGACGACAGGGACAGCCTTTCAGCTCCTATAATTCACCCCTCCACTTT. Translation: CASRRQGQPFSSYNSPLHF.

The chain couples TRBV5-1 to TRBJ2-7; 9 bases align to TRBD2. V lost 0 bases, J lost 3 bases, and 7 bases stayed unmatched. The CDR3 loop spans 16 amino acids. Germline CDR1 is SGHRS and CDR2 is YFSETQ. Written as DNA, the CDR3 is TGCGCCAGCAGCTTGGTGCCTAGCGGGACCGTCTACGAGCAGTACTTC. It yields the protein CASSLVPSGTVYEQYF.

The CDR3 spells CASSSQWAGVYEQYF. The CDR3 nucleotides read TGTGCCAGCAGTTCCCAATGGGCGGGGGTCTACGAGCAGTACTTC. V gene TRBV28 combines with J gene TRBJ2-7; 7 nucleotides agree with TRBD2. The germline gives CDR1 MDHEN, CDR2 SYDVKM. The CDR3 spans 15 residues. The junction had 9 bases not matched to a gene; V was cut back by 4 bases and J by 3 bases.

The chain is built from TRBV5-1 and TRBJ1-1, with D perhaps TRBD1 (5 bases). V was trimmed by 7 bases and J by 0 bases, leaving 10 bases between them. The germline CDR1 and CDR2 sequences are SGHRS and YFSETQ. The CDR3 covers 13 residues. CDR3 nucleotide sequence: TGCGCCAGCGGCTGGGGGTTGAACACTGAAGCTTTCTTT. Translated, it gives CASGWGLNTEAFF.

This clone turned up a few times. V usage is TRBV20-1 and J usage is TRBJ1-1; D is unresolved. V lost 7 bases and J lost 8, with 14 bases in between. CDR3 length: 11 amino acids. Germline V gene lookup returns CDR1 DFQATT and CDR2 SNEGSKA (reference sequence). Written as DNA, the CDR3 is TGCAGTGTAAGCCCAACAGCGGAAGCTTTCTTT. This translates into CSVSPTAEAFF.

The rearrangement joins TRBV16 to TRBJ2-3; D may be TRBD1 (5 bases). The germline CDR1 and CDR2 sequences are KGHSY and FQNENV. Trimming stripped 0 bases from V and 9 bases from J, with 10 bases between. CDR3 length: 13 residues. CDR3 loop: CASSQSDSRTQYF. As DNA, the CDR3 is TGTGCCAGCAGCCAATCCGACAGCAGAACGCAGTATTTT. Full variable domain (outside the CDR3, taken from reference TRBV16 and TRBJ2-3): GEEVAQTPKHLVRGEGQKAKLYCAPIKGHSYVFWYQQVLKNEFKFLISFQNENVFDETGMPKERFSAKCLPNSPCSLEIQATKLEDSAVYFCASSQSDSRTQYFGPGTRLTVL.

This clone was picked up one time. This chain connects TRBV2 to TRBJ1-5, with 7 bases matching TRBD1. V was clipped by 5 bases and J by 2 bases; unmatched bases: 3. This CDR3 has 14 amino acids. Germline V CDR1 and CDR2: SNHLY, FYNNEI. CDR3 in DNA: TGTGCCAGCAGTTGGGACAGAGGCAATCAGCCCCAGCATTTT. It yields the protein CASSWDRGNQPQHF.

The J gene is TRBJ1-5, the V gene TRBV6-1; D is uncertain. Deletions cut 0 bases from V and 5 bases from J, with 11 bases between. Per the germline V gene, CDR1 is MNHNS and CDR2 is SASEGT. This CDR3 is 15 amino acids long. The CDR3: CASSEAVRSYQPQHF. Here the CDR3 DNA reads TGTGCCAGCAGTGAAGCGGTCAGGAGCTATCAGCCCCAGCATTTT.

This clone has only one observation. This same CDR3 is encoded by further DNA sequences in the sample. As DNA, the CDR3 is TGTGCCAGCAGCCCCGGACAGGGTGGCTATGGCTACACCTTC. Translation: CASSPGQGGYGYTF. This sequence joins TRBV7-2 and TRBJ1-2, with 8 nucleotides matching TRBD1. Germline-derived CDR1 and CDR2 are SGHTA and FQGNSA. The CDR3 extends over 14 amino acids. Trimming took 5 bases from V and 4 from J; bases not matched to a gene: 6.

This chain links TRBV11-2 with TRBJ1-4; the D gene is possibly TRBD1 (6 bases). The CDR3 length is 16 residues. Per the germline V gene, CDR1 is SGHAT and CDR2 is FQNNGV. With 5 bases removed from V and 2 bases from J, the gap between germline ends came to 15 bases. The DNA for the CDR3 is TGTGCCAGCAGCCCGGGTCGTACAGGGACTAATGAAAAACTGTTTTTT. This translates into CASSPGRTGTNEKLFF. Drawing the rest from reference TRBV11-2 and TRBJ1-4, the complete variable domain is EAGVAQSPRYKIIEKRQSVAFWCNPISGHATLYWYQQILGQGPKLLIQFQNNGVVDDSQLPKDRFSAERLKGVDSTLKIQPAKLEDSAVYLCASSPGRTGTNEKLFFGSGTQLSVL.

V is TRBV4-2 and J is TRBJ2-5, with 13 bases aligning to TRBD2. This CDR3 comprises 14 residues. CDR1 and CDR2 (germline): LGHNA, YNFKEQ. V lost 2 bases and J lost 7; bases outside the gene matches: 1. DNA of the CDR3: TGTGCCAGCAGCCAAACTAGCGGGGGGGCGACCCAGTACTTC. This gives the protein CASSQTSGGATQYF.

The V and J genes are TRBV5-5 and TRBJ1-5; D call uncertain. V lost 0 bases, J lost 9 bases, and 10 bases lay in between. The CDR3 is 13 residues long. Germline V gene sequence: CDR1 SGHKS, CDR2 YYEKEE (reference sequence). CDR3 nucleotide sequence: TGTGCCAGCAGCTTGGATGAGGGTCTGCCCCAGCATTTT. Translation: CASSLDEGLPQHF.